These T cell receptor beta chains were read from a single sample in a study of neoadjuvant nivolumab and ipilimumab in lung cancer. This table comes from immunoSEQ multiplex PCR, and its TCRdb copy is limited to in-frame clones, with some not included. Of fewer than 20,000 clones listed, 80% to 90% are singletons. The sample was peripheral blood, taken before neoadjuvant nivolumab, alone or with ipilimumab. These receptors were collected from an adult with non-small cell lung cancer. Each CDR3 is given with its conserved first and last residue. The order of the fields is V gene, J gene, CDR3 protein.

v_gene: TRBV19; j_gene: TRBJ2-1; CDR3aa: CASSKLGASGYNEQFF
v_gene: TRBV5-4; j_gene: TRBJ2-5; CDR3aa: CASSPGGYRQETQYF
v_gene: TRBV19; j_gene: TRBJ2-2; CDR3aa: CASSISGYGELFF
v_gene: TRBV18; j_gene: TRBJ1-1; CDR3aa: CASSPGHSSAEAFF
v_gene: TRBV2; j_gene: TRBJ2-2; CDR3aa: CAVSSGRSGTGELFF
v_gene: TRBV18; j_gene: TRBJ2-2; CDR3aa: CASSLNTGELFF
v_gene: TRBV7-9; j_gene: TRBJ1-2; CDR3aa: CASSLGGLNYGYTF
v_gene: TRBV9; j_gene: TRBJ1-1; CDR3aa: CASSPRQDMNTEAFF
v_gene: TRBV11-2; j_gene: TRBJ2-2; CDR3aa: CASSLVGLAGGSTGELFF
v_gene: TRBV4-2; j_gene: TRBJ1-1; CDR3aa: CASSHPGQENTEAFF
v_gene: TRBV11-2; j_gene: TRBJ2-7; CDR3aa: CASSLVAGTNYEQYF
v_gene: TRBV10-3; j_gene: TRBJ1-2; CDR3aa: CAISDTNYGYTF
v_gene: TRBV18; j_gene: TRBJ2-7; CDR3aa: CASSPREARGAADEQYF
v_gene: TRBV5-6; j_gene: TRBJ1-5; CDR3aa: CASSYTGGASNQPQHF
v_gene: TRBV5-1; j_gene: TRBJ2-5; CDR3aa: CASSFGGTNQETQYF
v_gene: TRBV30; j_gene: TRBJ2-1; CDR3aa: CAWSAGEVWNEQFF
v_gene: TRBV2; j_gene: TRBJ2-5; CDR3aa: CASINDRVRTQYF
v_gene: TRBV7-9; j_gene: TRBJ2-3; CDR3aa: CASSARGSTDTQYF
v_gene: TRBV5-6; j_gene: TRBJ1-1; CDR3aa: CASSQRDRLGNTEAFF
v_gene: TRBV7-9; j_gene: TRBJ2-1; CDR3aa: CASSLFPHNEQFF
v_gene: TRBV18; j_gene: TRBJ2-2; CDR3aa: CASSLRGLGELFF
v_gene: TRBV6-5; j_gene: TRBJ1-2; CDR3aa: CASSYTRGHGYTF
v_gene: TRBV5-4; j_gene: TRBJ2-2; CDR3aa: CASSSRGKRTGELFF
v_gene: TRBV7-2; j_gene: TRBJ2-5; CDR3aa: CASSLAGRETQYF
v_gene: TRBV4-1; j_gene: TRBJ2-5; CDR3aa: CASARGETQYF
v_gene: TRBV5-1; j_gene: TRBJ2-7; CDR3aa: CASSLLGVSYEQYF
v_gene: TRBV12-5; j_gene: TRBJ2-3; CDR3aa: CASGVTDTQYF
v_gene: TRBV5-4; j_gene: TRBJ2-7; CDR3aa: CASSLVGGTSEQYF
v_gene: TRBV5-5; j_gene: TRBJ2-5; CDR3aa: CASSLGGARETQYF
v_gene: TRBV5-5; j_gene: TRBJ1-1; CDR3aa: CASSRPGRMVEAFF
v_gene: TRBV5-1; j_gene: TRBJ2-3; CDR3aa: CASSSMTSGNADTQYF
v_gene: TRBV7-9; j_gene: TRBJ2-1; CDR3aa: CASNQDRGATMEQFF
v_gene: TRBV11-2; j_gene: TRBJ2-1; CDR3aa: CASSLGVGSYNEQFF
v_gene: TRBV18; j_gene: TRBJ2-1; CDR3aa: CASSQRTSDSFNEQFF
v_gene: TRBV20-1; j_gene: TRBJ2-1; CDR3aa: CSAMVEQFF
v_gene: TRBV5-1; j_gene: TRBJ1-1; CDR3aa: CASSLGGGDRAFF
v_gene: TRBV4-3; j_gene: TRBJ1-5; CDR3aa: CASSQTASNQPQHF
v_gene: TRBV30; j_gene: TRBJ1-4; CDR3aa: CAWSVLANEKLFF
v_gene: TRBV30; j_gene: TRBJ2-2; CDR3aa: CAWSVSPAGELFF
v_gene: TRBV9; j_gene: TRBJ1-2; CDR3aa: CASGEANYGYTF
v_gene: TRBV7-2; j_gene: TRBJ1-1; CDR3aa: CASSLEGGRWNTEAFF
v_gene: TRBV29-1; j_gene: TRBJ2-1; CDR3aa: CSVTRLAVNNEQFF